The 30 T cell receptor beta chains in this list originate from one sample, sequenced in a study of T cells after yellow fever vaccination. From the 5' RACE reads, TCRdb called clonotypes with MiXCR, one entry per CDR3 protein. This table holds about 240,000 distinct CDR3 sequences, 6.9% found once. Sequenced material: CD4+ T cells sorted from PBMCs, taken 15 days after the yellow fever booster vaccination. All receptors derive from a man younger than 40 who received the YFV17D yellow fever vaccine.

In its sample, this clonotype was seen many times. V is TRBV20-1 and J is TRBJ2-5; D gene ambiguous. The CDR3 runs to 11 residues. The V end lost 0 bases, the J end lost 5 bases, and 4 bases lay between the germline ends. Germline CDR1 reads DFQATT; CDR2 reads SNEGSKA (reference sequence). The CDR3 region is CSARDRETQYF. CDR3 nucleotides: TGCAGTGCTAGAGATAGGGAGACCCAGTACTTC.

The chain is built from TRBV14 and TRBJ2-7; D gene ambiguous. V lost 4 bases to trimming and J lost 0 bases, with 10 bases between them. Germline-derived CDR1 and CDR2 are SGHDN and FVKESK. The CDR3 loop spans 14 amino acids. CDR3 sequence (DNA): TGTGCCAGCAGCCGGCGGATAGACTCCTACGAGCAGTACTTC. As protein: CASSRRIDSYEQYF.

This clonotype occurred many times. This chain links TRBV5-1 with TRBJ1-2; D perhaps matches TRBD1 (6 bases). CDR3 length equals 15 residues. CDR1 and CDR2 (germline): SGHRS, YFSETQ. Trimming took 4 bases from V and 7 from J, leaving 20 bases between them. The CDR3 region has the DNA TGCGCCAGCAGCCCATTACAGGGAGGGCTTGGTGGCTACACCTTC. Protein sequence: CASSPLQGGLGGYTF.

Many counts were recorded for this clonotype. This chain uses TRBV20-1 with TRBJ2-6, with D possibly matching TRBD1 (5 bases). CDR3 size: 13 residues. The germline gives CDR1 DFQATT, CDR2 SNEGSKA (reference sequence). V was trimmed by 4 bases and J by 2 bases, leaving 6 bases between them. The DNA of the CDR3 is TGCAGTGCTACAGGGCCTGGGGCCAACGTCCTGACTTTC. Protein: CSATGPGANVLTF.

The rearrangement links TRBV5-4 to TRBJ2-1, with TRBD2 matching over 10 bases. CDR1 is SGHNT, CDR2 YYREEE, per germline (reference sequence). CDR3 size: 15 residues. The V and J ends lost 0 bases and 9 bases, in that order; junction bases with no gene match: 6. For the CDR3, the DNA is TGTGCCAGCAGCTTGGATGCTAGCGGGAGTACTGAGCAGTTCTTC. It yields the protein CASSLDASGSTEQFF.

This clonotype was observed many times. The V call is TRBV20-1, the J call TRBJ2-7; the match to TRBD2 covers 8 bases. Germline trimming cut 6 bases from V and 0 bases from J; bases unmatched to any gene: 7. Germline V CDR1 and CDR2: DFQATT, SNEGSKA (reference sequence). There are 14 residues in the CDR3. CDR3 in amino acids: CSATGSGSSYEQYF. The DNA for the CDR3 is TGCAGTGCCACAGGGAGCGGGAGCTCCTACGAGCAGTACTTC.

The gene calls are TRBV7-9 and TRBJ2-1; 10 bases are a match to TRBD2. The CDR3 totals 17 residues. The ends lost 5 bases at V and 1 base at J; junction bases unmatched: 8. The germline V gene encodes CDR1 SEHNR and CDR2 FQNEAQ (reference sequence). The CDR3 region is CASSPRGSGRSYNEQFF. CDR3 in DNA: TGTGCCAGCAGCCCCCGAGGTAGCGGGAGGTCCTACAATGAGCAGTTCTTC.

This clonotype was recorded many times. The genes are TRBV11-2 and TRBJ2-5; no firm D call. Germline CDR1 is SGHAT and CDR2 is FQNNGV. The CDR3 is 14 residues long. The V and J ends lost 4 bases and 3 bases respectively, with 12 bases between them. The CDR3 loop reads CASSSRTRKETQYF. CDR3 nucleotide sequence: TGTGCCAGCAGCTCGCGGACGAGGAAAGAGACCCAGTACTTC.

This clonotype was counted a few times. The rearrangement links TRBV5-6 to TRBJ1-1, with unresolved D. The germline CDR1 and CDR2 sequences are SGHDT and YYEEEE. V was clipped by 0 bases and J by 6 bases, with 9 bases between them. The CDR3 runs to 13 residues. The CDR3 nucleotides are TGTGCCAGCAGCTTGGATAGGTTCGCTGAAGCTTTCTTT. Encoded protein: CASSLDRFAEAFF.

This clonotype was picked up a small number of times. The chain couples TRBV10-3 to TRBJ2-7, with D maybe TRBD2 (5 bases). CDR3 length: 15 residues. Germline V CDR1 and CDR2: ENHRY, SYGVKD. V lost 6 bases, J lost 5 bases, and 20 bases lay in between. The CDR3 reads CAISDVGSKRDEQYF. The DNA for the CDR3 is TGTGCCATCAGCGACGTTGGAAGCAAGAGGGACGAGCAGTACTTC.

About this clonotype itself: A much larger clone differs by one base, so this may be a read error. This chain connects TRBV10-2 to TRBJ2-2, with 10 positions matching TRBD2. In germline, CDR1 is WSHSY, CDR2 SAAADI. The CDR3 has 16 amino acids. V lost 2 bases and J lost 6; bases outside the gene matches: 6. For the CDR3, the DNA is TGCGCCAGCAGTGAGACCAGCGGGAGGGTTTCCGGGGAGCTGTTTTTT. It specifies CASSETSGRVSGELFF.

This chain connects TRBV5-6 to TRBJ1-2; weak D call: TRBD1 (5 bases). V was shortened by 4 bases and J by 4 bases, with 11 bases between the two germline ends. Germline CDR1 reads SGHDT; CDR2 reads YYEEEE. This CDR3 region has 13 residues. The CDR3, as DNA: TGTGCCAGCAGCCTCCCGGGGGGCTATGGCTACACCTTC. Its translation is CASSLPGGYGYTF.

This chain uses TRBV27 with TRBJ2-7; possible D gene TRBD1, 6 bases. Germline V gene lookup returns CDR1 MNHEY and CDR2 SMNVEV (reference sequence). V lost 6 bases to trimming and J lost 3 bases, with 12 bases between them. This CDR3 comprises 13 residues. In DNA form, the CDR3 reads TGTGCCAGCAGGCCGACAGGATTCTACGAGCAGTACTTC. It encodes CASRPTGFYEQYF.

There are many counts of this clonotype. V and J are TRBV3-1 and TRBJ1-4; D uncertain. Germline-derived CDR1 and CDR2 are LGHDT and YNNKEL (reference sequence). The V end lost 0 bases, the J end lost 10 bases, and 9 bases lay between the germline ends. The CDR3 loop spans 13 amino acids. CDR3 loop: CASSQESARKLFF. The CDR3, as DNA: TGTGCCAGCAGCCAAGAAAGTGCGAGAAAACTGTTTTTT.

In DNA, the CDR3 is TGTGCCACCAGCAGATCTAAGGGGAGTCAGCCCCAGCATTTT. Amino acid sequence: CATSRSKGSQPQHF. J is TRBJ1-5 and V is TRBV15; perhaps TRBD1 as D (5 bases). Germline lookup yields CDR1 LNHNV and CDR2 YYDKDF (reference sequence). V was pared by 2 bases and J by 6 bases, with 11 bases between. This CDR3 has 14 amino acids.

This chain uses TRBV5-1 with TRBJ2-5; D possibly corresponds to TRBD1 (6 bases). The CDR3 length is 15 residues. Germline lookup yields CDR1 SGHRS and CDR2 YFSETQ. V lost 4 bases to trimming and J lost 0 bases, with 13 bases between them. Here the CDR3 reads CASSTHRVYQETQYF. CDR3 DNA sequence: TGCGCCAGCAGCACCCACAGGGTTTACCAAGAGACCCAGTACTTC.

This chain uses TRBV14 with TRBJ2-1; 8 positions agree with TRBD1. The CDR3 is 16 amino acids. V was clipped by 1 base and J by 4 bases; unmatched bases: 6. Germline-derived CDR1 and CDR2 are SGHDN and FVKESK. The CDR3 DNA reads TGTGCCAGCAGCCAAGGTTGGGACAGGTTTTACAATGAGCAGTTCTTC. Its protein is CASSQGWDRFYNEQFF. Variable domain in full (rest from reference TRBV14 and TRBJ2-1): EAGVTQFPSHSVIEKGQTVTLRCDPISGHDNLYWYRRVMGKEIKFLLHFVKESKQDESGMPNNRFLAERTGGTYSTLKVQPAELEDSGVYFCASSQGWDRFYNEQFFGPGTRLTVL.

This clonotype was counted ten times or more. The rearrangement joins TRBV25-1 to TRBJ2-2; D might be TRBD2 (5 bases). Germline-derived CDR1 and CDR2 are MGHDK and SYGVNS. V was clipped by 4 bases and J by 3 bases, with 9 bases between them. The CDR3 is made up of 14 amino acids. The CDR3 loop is CASSGWEHTGELFF. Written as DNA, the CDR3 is TGTGCCAGCAGTGGGTGGGAGCACACCGGGGAGCTGTTTTTT.

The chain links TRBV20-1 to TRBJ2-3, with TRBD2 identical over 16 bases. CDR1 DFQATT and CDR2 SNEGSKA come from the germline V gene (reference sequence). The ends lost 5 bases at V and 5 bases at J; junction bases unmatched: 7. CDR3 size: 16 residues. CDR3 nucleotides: TGCAGTGCTTCCGGGACTAGCGGGAGGGAACGAGATACGCAGTATTTT. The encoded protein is CSASGTSGRERDTQYF.

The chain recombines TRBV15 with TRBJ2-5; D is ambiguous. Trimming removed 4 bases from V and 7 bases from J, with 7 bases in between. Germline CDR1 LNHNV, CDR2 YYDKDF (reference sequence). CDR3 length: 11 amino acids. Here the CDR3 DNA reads TGTGCCACCAGCATGGCAGTGACCCAGTACTTC. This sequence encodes CATSMAVTQYF.

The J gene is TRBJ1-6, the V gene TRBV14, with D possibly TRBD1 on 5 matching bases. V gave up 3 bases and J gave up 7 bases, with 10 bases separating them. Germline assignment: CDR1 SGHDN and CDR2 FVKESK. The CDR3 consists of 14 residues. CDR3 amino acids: CASSQGGLNSPLHF. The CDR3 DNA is TGTGCCAGCAGCCAGGGGGGATTAAATTCACCCCTCCACTTT.

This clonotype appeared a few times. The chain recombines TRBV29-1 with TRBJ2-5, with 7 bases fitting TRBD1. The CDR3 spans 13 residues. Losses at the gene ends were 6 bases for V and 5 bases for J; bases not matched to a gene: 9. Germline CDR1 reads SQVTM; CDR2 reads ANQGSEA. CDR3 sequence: CSVRKGALETQYF. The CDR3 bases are TGCAGCGTCCGAAAGGGGGCGTTGGAGACCCAGTACTTC.

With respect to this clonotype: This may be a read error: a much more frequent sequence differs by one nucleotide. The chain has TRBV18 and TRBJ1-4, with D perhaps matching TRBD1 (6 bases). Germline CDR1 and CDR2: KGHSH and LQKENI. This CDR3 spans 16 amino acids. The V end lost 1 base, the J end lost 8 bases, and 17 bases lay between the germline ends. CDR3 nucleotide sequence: TGTGCCAGCTCACCACAACAGGGCAAGAGGAAAGAAAAACTGTTTTTT. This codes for CASSPQQGKRKEKLFF. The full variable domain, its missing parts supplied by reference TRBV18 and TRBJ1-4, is NAGVMQNPRHLVRRRGQEARLRCSPMKGHSHVYWYRQLPEEGLKFMVYLQKENIIDESGMPKERFSAEFPKEGPSILRIQQVVRGDSAAYFCASSPQQGKRKEKLFFGSGTQLSVL.

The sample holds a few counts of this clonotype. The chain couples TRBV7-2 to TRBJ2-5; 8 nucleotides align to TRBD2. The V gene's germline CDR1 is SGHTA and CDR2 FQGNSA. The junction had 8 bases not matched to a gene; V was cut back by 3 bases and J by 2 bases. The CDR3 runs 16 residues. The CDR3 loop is CASSFGGAGGQETQYF. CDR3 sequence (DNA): TGTGCCAGCAGCTTCGGCGGGGCGGGGGGTCAAGAGACCCAGTACTTC.

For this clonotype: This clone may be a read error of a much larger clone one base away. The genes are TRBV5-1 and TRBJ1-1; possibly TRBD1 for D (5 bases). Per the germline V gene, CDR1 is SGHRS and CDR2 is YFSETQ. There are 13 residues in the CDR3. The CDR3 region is CARSLGTATEAFF. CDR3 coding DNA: TGCGCCAGAAGCTTGGGGACGGCCACTGAAGCTTTCTTT.

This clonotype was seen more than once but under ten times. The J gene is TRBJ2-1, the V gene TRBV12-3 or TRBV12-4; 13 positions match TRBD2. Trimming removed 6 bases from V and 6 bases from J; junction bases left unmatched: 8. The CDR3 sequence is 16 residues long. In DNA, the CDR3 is TGTGCCAGCAGACGCCCGGGACTAGCGGGATTCAATGAGCAGTTCTTC. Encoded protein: CASRRPGLAGFNEQFF.

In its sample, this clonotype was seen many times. CDR3 DNA sequence: TGTGCCAGCTCAGCCGGGGAGGCCAAAAACATTCAGTACTTC. Its translation is CASSAGEAKNIQYF. This chain connects TRBV18 to TRBJ2-4; D possibly corresponds to TRBD2 (5 bases). This CDR3 spans 14 amino acids. V was clipped by 5 bases and J by 1 base, with 9 bases between them. The germline V gene has CDR1 KGHSH and CDR2 LQKENI.

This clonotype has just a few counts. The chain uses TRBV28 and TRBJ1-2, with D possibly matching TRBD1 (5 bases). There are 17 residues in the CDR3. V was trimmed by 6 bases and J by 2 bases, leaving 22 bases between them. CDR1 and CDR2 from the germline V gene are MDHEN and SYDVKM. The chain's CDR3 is CASRKPRGVKHNYGYTF. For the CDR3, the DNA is TGTGCCAGCAGAAAGCCTAGGGGAGTTAAACACAACTATGGCTACACCTTC.

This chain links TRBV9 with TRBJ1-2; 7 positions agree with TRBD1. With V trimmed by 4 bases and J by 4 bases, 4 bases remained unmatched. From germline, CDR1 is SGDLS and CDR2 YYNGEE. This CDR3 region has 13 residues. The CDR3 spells CASSPGQVYGYTF. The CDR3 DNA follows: TGTGCCAGCAGCCCCGGACAGGTCTATGGCTACACCTTC.

The CDR3 nucleotides read TGTGCCAGCAGCCAAGATCGTGGGACTCATAGGACAGATACGCAGTATTTT. Translation gives CASSQDRGTHRTDTQYF. The chain uses TRBV4-2 and TRBJ2-3; maybe TRBD2 (6 bases). The germline V gene has CDR1 LGHNA and CDR2 YNFKEQ. The CDR3 has 17 residues. The germline V and J ends were trimmed by 0 bases and 3 bases, with 16 bases remaining between them.